Detailed here is one TCR beta chain. Its specificity is unknown. The data originate from a study of circulating and synovial CD4+ cells in juvenile arthritis. The study, taken as a whole, reports: Diversity here was lower than in bulk blood CD4 cells. These blood cells shared more CDR3 sequences with synovium than bulk blood. Measured synovium overlap likely understates the true shared repertoire. CPL and bulk CD4 samples differed at least tenfold in T cell genomes.

Using immunoSEQ multiplex PCR, the repertoire was profiled, and TCRdb retains in-frame clones only, with some absent. The table lists 30,000 to 35,000 clones, around 95% of them singletons. This CDR3 comprises 15 residues. CDR1 and CDR2 from the germline V gene are ENHRY and SYGVKD. J was trimmed by 5 bases and V by 0 bases; bases with no gene match: 6. V gene TRBV10-3 combines with J gene TRBJ2-5, with 7 bases fitting TRBD1. The TCR sequence derives from a human donor with juvenile idiopathic arthritis. The sequencing sample was made of CD4+ T cells from blood. In nucleotides, the CDR3 is TGTGCCATCAGTGAGTCTAGGACAGGCACGGAGACCCAGTACTTC. Amino acids: CAISESRTGTETQYF.